Below, 20 T cell receptor beta chains from the same sample are listed, as sequenced in a study of T cell responses to AZD1222 COVID-19 vaccine. Method: immunoSEQ multiplex PCR; TCRdb's copy keeps in-frame clones and lacks some. The data show about 100,000 clones, approximately 90% seen once. The sample in question was peripheral blood, obtained on day 0 of AZD1222 vaccination. The receptors were gathered from an adult in good health.

The rearrangement joins TRBV6-6 to TRBJ1-2; tentative D call: TRBD1 (5 bases). Germline lookup yields CDR1 MNHNY and CDR2 SVGAGI (reference sequence). CDR3 length: 12 amino acids. CDR3 loop: CAASGGGYGYTF. The CDR3 DNA sequence: TGTGCTGCATCGGGGGGGGGCTATGGCTACACCTTC.

The genes are TRBV11-2 and TRBJ2-5, with TRBD2 identical over 13 bases. Germline trimming cut 3 bases from V and 0 bases from J; bases unmatched to any gene: 4. The germline CDR1 and CDR2 sequences are SGHAT and FQNNGV. CDR3 length: 17 amino acids. The CDR3: CASSLTSGGQYQETQYF. DNA for the CDR3: TGTGCCAGCAGCTTGACTAGCGGGGGGCAGTACCAAGAGACCCAGTACTTC.

J is TRBJ1-2 and V is TRBV5-1; TRBD1 matches 7 bases. Losses at the gene ends were 4 bases for V and 4 bases for J; bases not matched to a gene: 10. In germline, CDR1 is SGHRS, CDR2 YFSETQ. The CDR3 has 15 amino acids. The CDR3 reads CASSPGSGTAYGYTF. As DNA, the CDR3 is TGCGCCAGCAGCCCCGGATCCGGGACAGCCTATGGCTACACCTTC.

The V and J genes are TRBV2 and TRBJ1-1; D not resolved. Between the trimmed V and J ends, which lost 6 bases and 1 base, there was a span of 12 bases. CDR1 and CDR2 (germline): SNHLY, FYNNEI. This CDR3 region has 14 residues. In nucleotides, the CDR3 is TGTGCCAGCAGCCAGAGGTGGGGGAACACTGAAGCTTTCTTT. It yields the protein CASSQRWGNTEAFF.

The chain carries TRBV5-1 and TRBJ1-1; D gene unclear. The CDR3 is 12 amino acids. V gave up 7 bases and J gave up 3 bases, with 10 bases separating them. CDR1 is SGHRS and CDR2 is YFSETQ in the germline V gene. Here the CDR3 reads CASGYVDTEAFF. The CDR3 nucleotides are TGCGCCAGCGGGTACGTTGACACTGAAGCTTTCTTT.

The V gene is TRBV3-1 (or the pseudogene TRBV3-2), the J gene TRBJ2-2; 9 bases are a match to TRBD1. The ends lost 4 bases at V and 2 bases at J; junction bases unmatched: 2. CDR1 and CDR2 (germline): LGHDT, YNNKEL (reference sequence). The CDR3 runs 15 residues. The CDR3 DNA follows: TGTGCCAGCAGCCGGACAGGGGTTAACACCGGGGAGCTGTTTTTT. Translated: CASSRTGVNTGELFF.

V is TRBV6-1 and J is TRBJ2-2; D ambiguous. Deletions cut 3 bases from V and 1 base from J, with 6 bases between. This CDR3 has 14 residues. Germline V gene data show CDR1 as MNHNS and CDR2 as SASEGT. The CDR3 region has the DNA TGTGCCAGCAGTGATATGGTGAACACCGGGGAGCTGTTTTTT. Amino acids: CASSDMVNTGELFF.

The chain joins TRBV5-1 to TRBJ1-2, with 8 bases that match TRBD1. V was pared by 3 bases and J by 5 bases, with 15 bases of the junction left unmatched. The CDR3 totals 17 residues. Germline V CDR1 and CDR2: SGHRS, YFSETQ. CDR3 nucleotide sequence: TGCGCCAGCAGCTCCCCAGGACAGGGTGGAAGGGAATATGGCTACACCTTC. Translating gives CASSSPGQGGREYGYTF. The full variable domain, rest sourced from reference TRBV5-1 and TRBJ1-2, is KAGVTQTPRYLIKTRGQQVTLSCSPISGHRSVSWYQQTPGQGLQFLFEYFSETQRNKGNFPGRFSGRQFSNSRSEMNVSTLELGDSALYLCASSSPGQGGREYGYTFGSGTRLTVV.

The chain has TRBV6-2 or TRBV6-3 and TRBJ2-3; 7 positions agree with TRBD2. Germline V gene sequence: CDR1 MNHEY, CDR2 SVGEGT. Trimming took 2 bases from V and 2 from J; bases not matched to a gene: 4. There are 15 residues in the CDR3. CDR3 DNA sequence: TGTGCCAGCAGTTACGGGGCGGGAGTCACAGATACGCAGTATTTT. This translates into CASSYGAGVTDTQYF.

V is TRBV19 and J is TRBJ1-1, with TRBD1 matching 9 bases. Germline V CDR1 and CDR2: LNHDA, SQIVND (reference sequence). This CDR3 contains 14 residues. Germline trimming cut 6 bases from V and 5 bases from J; bases unmatched to any gene: 7. The CDR3 here is CASRLGQGRTEAFF. The CDR3, as DNA: TGTGCCAGTAGGCTCGGACAGGGGCGAACTGAAGCTTTCTTT.

The V and J genes are TRBV5-6 and TRBJ2-1; 11 nucleotides line up with TRBD2. CDR3 length: 14 residues. V shed 1 base, J shed 6 bases, and the junction held 0 bases outside the gene matches. Looked up from germline, CDR1 is SGHDT and CDR2 is YYEEEE. The CDR3 reads CASSLTSGGNEQFF. The DNA of the CDR3 is TGTGCCAGCAGCTTGACTAGCGGGGGCAATGAGCAGTTCTTC.

V is TRBV19 and J is TRBJ2-7, with unresolved D. The CDR3 has 15 residues. The germline V gene has CDR1 LNHDA and CDR2 SQIVND (reference sequence). V was cut by 1 base and J by 3 bases, with 13 bases left in between. The CDR3: CASSIGGSEVYEQYF. DNA of the CDR3: TGTGCCAGTAGTATAGGAGGCAGTGAGGTCTACGAGCAGTACTTC. Full variable domain (outside the CDR3, taken from reference TRBV19 and TRBJ2-7): DGGITQSPKYLFRKEGQNVTLSCEQNLNHDAMYWYRQDPGQGLRLIYYSQIVNDFQKGDIAEGYSVSREKKESFPLTVTSAQKNPTAFYLCASSIGGSEVYEQYFGPGTRLTVT.

This clone was counted between two and nine times. This rearrangement joins TRBV6-5 to TRBJ1-2; D perhaps matches TRBD1 (5 bases). Germline loops: CDR1 MNHEY, CDR2 SVGAGI. The CDR3 covers 14 residues. V lost 6 bases and J 2 bases, leaving 13 bases between the germline ends. CDR3: CASRADSPNYGYTF. The CDR3 DNA is TGTGCCAGCAGAGCCGACAGTCCGAACTATGGCTACACCTTC.

J is TRBJ1-5 and V is TRBV7-9; no firm D call. The CDR3 totals 14 residues. The germline V gene encodes CDR1 SEHNR and CDR2 FQNEAQ (reference sequence). Trimming removed 5 bases from V and 7 bases from J, with 15 bases in between. CDR3 region: CASSQSSGEQPQHF. The DNA of the CDR3 is TGTGCCAGCAGCCAAAGCTCGGGTGAACAGCCCCAGCATTTT.

The chain recombines TRBV4-2 with TRBJ1-5; no clear D gene. CDR3 size: 13 residues. Germline V gives CDR1 LGHNA, CDR2 YNFKEQ. V was shortened by 1 base and J by 5 bases, with 6 bases between the two germline ends. Here the CDR3 reads CASSQGMDQPQHF. Written as DNA, the CDR3 is TGTGCCAGCAGCCAAGGGATGGATCAGCCCCAGCATTTT.

The chain couples TRBV19 to TRBJ2-1; 8 nucleotides line up with TRBD2. V gave up 2 bases and J gave up 6 bases; unmatched junction bases: 9. The V gene's germline CDR1 is LNHDA and CDR2 SQIVND (reference sequence). This CDR3 region has 16 residues. The CDR3 sequence is CASSIIEAGDFNEQFF. CDR3 in DNA: TGTGCCAGTAGTATAATCGAAGCGGGAGACTTCAATGAGCAGTTCTTC. Complete variable domain (other parts from reference TRBV19 and TRBJ2-1): DGGITQSPKYLFRKEGQNVTLSCEQNLNHDAMYWYRQDPGQGLRLIYYSQIVNDFQKGDIAEGYSVSREKKESFPLTVTSAQKNPTAFYLCASSIIEAGDFNEQFFGPGTRLTVL.

The chain employs TRBV6-5 and TRBJ1-5, with a tentative D call TRBD1 (6 bases). This CDR3 is built from 15 residues. CDR1 and CDR2 (germline): MNHEY, SVGAGI. Trimming shortened V by 6 bases and J by 3 bases, and 15 bases separated the two germline ends. The CDR3 loop reads CASSVQGGSNQPQHF. The CDR3 coding sequence is TGTGCCAGCAGCGTACAGGGAGGTTCCAATCAGCCCCAGCATTTT.

This chain uses TRBV5-4 with TRBJ1-1; 7 positions match TRBD1. The CDR3 totals 16 residues. In germline, CDR1 is SGHNT, CDR2 YYREEE (reference sequence). J was trimmed by 3 bases and V by 4 bases; bases with no gene match: 12. CDR3 bases: TGTGCCAGCAGCCCGACCCTTTGGGACAGCGACACTGAAGCTTTCTTT. Protein product: CASSPTLWDSDTEAFF.

Details on this clone: This same CDR3 is encoded by further DNA sequences in the sample. The chain joins TRBV19 to TRBJ1-2; unclear D gene. Deletions cut 4 bases from V and 5 bases from J, with 17 bases between. Germline V gives CDR1 LNHDA, CDR2 SQIVND (reference sequence). The CDR3 has 15 amino acids. The CDR3, as DNA: TGTGCCAGTAGTACCCCCCAACGCGGATTTTATGGCTACACCTTC. Its protein product is CASSTPQRGFYGYTF.

The chain joins TRBV28 to TRBJ2-1; D is unresolved. V was clipped by 3 bases and J by 5 bases, with 8 bases between them. The CDR3 is made up of 13 amino acids. Per germline, CDR1 MDHEN and CDR2 SYDVKM. In nucleotides, the CDR3 is TGTGCCAGCAGTTTGGGGTCCCACAATGAGCAGTTCTTC. Protein product: CASSLGSHNEQFF. Full variable domain (rest looked up from reference TRBV28 and TRBJ2-1): DVKVTQSSRYLVKRTGEKVFLECVQDMDHENMFWYRQDPGLGLRLIYFSYDVKMKEKGDIPEGYSVSREKKERFSLILESASTNQTSMYLCASSLGSHNEQFFGPGTRLTVL.